The 14 T cell receptor beta chains below come from one sample, sequenced in a study of T cell repertoires in cytomegalovirus infection. Via MiXCR, TCRdb re-called the reads, giving one row per CDR3 protein. The sample lists a few hundred thousand distinct CDR3 sequences; around 13% were seen once. Sequenced input: PBMCs. The source is a human donor in good health (CMV status not recorded). Some clones in this sample may be carry-over from other donors' samples.

This clonotype was counted a few times. This sequence joins TRBV4-1 and TRBJ2-3; D is possibly TRBD2 (6 bases). V dropped 8 bases and J dropped 0 bases, with 15 bases sitting between them. CDR1 is MGHRA, CDR2 YSYEKL, per germline. The CDR3 sequence is 15 residues long. The CDR3 is CASSRRLESTDTQYF. CDR3 coding DNA: TGCGCCAGCTCCCGACGACTAGAGAGCACAGATACGCAGTATTTT.

The table lists this clonotype with a few counts. V and J are TRBV5-6 and TRBJ2-4; 11 nucleotides agree with TRBD2. V gave up 3 bases and J gave up 0 bases; unmatched junction bases: 14. The CDR3 has 20 residues. Germline V CDR1 and CDR2: SGHDT, YYEEEE. CDR3 sequence (DNA): TGTGCCAGCAGCTGGGACAGGCCCGGGACTAGCGGAGTAGCCAAAAACATTCAGTACTTC. Its translation is CASSWDRPGTSGVAKNIQYF.

This clonotype was observed a handful of times. The CDR3 sequence: CASSLEGRRGETIYF. CDR3 DNA sequence: TGTGCCAGCAGCTTAGAAGGCCGCAGGGGAGAAACCATATATTTT. The rearrangement links TRBV13 to TRBJ1-3; possibly TRBD1 for D (6 bases). The length of the CDR3 is 15 residues. The germline CDR1 and CDR2 sequences are PRHDT and FYEKMQ (reference sequence). V was clipped by 1 base and J by 10 bases, with 17 bases between them.

The table lists this clonotype with many counts. The chain joins TRBV7-6 to TRBJ1-3; D remains ambiguous. CDR1 is SGHVS and CDR2 is FNYEAQ in the germline V gene. The V and J ends lost 6 bases and 4 bases respectively, with 16 bases between them. This CDR3 has 15 residues. CDR3 nucleotide sequence: TGTGCCAGCAGGAACTTGGAAACATCGGGAAACACCATATATTTT. It codes for CASRNLETSGNTIYF.

This clonotype was seen many times. The V call is TRBV27, the J call TRBJ2-1, with D possibly being TRBD1 or TRBD2 (5 bases each). There are 13 residues in the CDR3. Trimming cost V 6 bases and J 2 bases, with 8 bases left between them. CDR1 MNHEY and CDR2 SMNVEV come from the germline V gene (reference sequence). The CDR3 loop is CASRRGAYNEQFF. Written as DNA, the CDR3 is TGTGCCAGCAGAAGAGGGGCCTACAATGAGCAGTTCTTC.

Many counts were recorded for this clonotype. V gene TRBV28 combines with J gene TRBJ1-2; 7 nucleotides match TRBD1. The CDR3 sequence is 16 residues long. V gave up 3 bases and J gave up 2 bases; unmatched junction bases: 9. Per the germline V gene, CDR1 is MDHEN and CDR2 is SYDVKM. The CDR3 sequence is CASSLATGVGNYGYTF. CDR3 coding DNA: TGTGCCAGCAGTTTGGCTACAGGGGTTGGGAACTATGGCTACACCTTC.

This clonotype has at least ten counts. This sequence joins TRBV6-6 and TRBJ2-5; possible D gene TRBD1, 7 bases. The ends were cut back, 6 bases at V and 7 bases at J, with 15 bases in the middle. Germline CDR1 MNHNY, CDR2 SVGAGI (reference sequence). The CDR3 consists of 13 residues. CDR3 sequence (DNA): TGTGCCAGCAGGGAGGGGGCCGGGGGGACCCAGTACTTC. Protein: CASREGAGGTQYF.

In the case of this clonotype: One end of the junction fails to match germline, which may point to a read error. The gene calls are TRBV7-9 and TRBJ2-5; D unclear. CDR3 length: 14 amino acids. Germline assignment: CDR1 SEHNR and CDR2 FQNEAQ (reference sequence). The CDR3 protein is CASSLVPGEENQYF. CDR3 bases: TGTGCCAGCAGCTTAGTTCCCGGAGAAGAGAACCAGTACTTC.

The chain has TRBV4-3 and TRBJ2-1; 10 nucleotides match TRBD2. The CDR3 runs 15 residues. Per germline, CDR1 LGHNA and CDR2 YSLEER. V lost 4 bases to trimming and J lost 9 bases; unmatched junction nucleotides: 9. The CDR3 spells CASSLLAGGLSEQFF. In DNA, the CDR3 is TGCGCCAGCAGCCTCTTAGCGGGAGGTTTAAGTGAGCAGTTCTTC.

This clonotype was counted ten times or more. The chain joins TRBV7-2 to TRBJ2-6; 7 positions agree with TRBD1. The ends lost 3 bases at V and 0 bases at J; junction bases unmatched: 8. This CDR3 contains 18 residues. Germline values: CDR1 SGHTA, CDR2 FQGNSA. The CDR3 spells CASSFLGQLISGANVLTF. In DNA form, the CDR3 reads TGTGCCAGCAGCTTCCTGGGACAGCTAATCTCTGGGGCCAACGTCCTGACTTTC.

The chain has TRBV12-3 or TRBV12-4 and TRBJ1-2; 12 positions match TRBD1. The CDR3 runs to 15 residues. Trimming at V came to 5 bases and at J to 8 bases, leaving 9 bases not matched to a gene. The CDR3 spells CASSRAGTGGQGYTF. The CDR3 DNA is TGTGCCAGCAGTCGTGCCGGGACAGGGGGCCAGGGCTACACCTTC.

The V and J genes are TRBV19 and TRBJ1-1; a possible D gene is TRBD1 (5 bases). The CDR3 sequence is 14 residues long. V dropped 3 bases and J dropped 5 bases, with 13 bases sitting between them. CDR1 is LNHDA, CDR2 SQIVND, per germline (reference sequence). CDR3 in amino acids: CASSIAGLGTEAFF. The CDR3 coding sequence is TGTGCCAGTAGTATTGCGGGACTAGGGACTGAAGCTTTCTTT.

There are many counts of this clonotype. The chain recombines TRBV28 with TRBJ1-4; the D is unclear. CDR3 length: 14 amino acids. Germline V gene lookup returns CDR1 MDHEN and CDR2 SYDVKM. Trimming left V 6 bases short and J 5 bases short, with 13 bases between. The CDR3: CASSGTAKNEKLFF. The CDR3, as DNA: TGTGCCAGCAGCGGCACCGCAAAGAATGAAAAACTGTTTTTT.

Concerning this clonotype: A read error may explain this, as a much larger clone is one base away. CDR3 residues: CASSDAGTASPSYEQYF. The CDR3 DNA follows: TGTGCCAGCAGTGATGCCGGGACCGCCTCCCCCTCCTACGAGCAGTACTTC. This sequence joins TRBV28 and TRBJ2-7; D is possibly TRBD1 or TRBD2 (5 bases each). Germline V gene sequence: CDR1 MDHEN, CDR2 SYDVKM. The V end lost 5 bases, the J end lost 0 bases, and 20 bases lay between the germline ends. This CDR3 is 17 amino acids long.